Listed below are T cell receptor beta chains from one sample, sequenced in a study of T cells in Graves' hyperthyroidism and ophthalmopathy. One entry per CDR3 protein results from TCRdb running MiXCR on the multiplex PCR reads. Here the sample spans around 600,000 distinct CDR3 sequences, roughly 15% being singletons. The sample consisted of blood. The receptors originated from a woman between 45 and 65 years old with Graves' ophthalmopathy. Each CDR3 is given with its conserved first and last residue. D genes are given only for firm matches. Size is stated for part of the rows, as once, few or many counts, or as a class when the clone is expanded.

J | size | D | V | CDR3 | DNA
TRBJ2-1 | many | TRBD2 | TRBV20-1 | CSARGLAGEVGYNEQFF | TGCAGTGCTAGAGGTCTAGCGGGAGAAGTCGGGTACAATGAGCAGTTCTTC
TRBJ1-1 | many | NA | TRBV29-1 | CSARQTNTEAFF | TGCAGCGCCCGACAGACGAACACTGAAGCTTTCTTT
TRBJ2-3 | many | NA | TRBV7-9 | CASSSLLEDKLTDTQYF | TGTGCCAGCAGCTCTTTACTAGAAGACAAACTCACAGATACGCAGTATTTT
TRBJ2-1 | NA | NA | TRBV6-1 | CASRKVRSSYNEQFF | TGTGCCAGCAGAAAAGTTCGGAGCTCCTACAATGAGCAGTTCTTC
TRBJ2-3 | few | TRBD1 | TRBV13 | CASSLMNRGSDTQYF | TGTGCCAGCAGCTTAATGAACAGGGGCTCAGATACGCAGTATTTT
TRBJ1-1 | NA | TRBD1 | TRBV27 | CASSLHRGSDEAFF | TGTGCCAGCAGTTTGCACAGGGGATCGGATGAAGCTTTCTTT
TRBJ1-2 | many | TRBD1 | TRBV30 | CAWKSPRDRGSFSYGYTF | TGTGCCTGGAAATCCCCCCGAGACAGGGGGTCCTTCTCCTATGGCTACACCTTC
TRBJ1-1 | many | NA | TRBV5-1 | CASSLITTNTEAFF | TGCGCCAGCAGCTTAATAACTACGAACACTGAAGCTTTCTTT
TRBJ1-1 | NA | NA | TRBV20-1 | CSARNPGRADYGKNTEAFF | TGCAGTGCTAGAAATCCGGGGAGGGCGGATTACGGCAAGAACACTGAAGCTTTCTTT
TRBJ2-1 | few | TRBD2 | TRBV28 | CASSFLAGANNEQFF | TGTGCCAGCAGTTTTCTAGCGGGGGCAAACAATGAGCAGTTCTTC